This T cell receptor (beta chain) comes out of a study of cytomegalovirus exposure and HLA in healthy donors. Study-level background: Within an early data release were tens of millions of unique TCRs drawn from HLA-typed donors. Overall study findings and caveats: Across donors, presence/absence analyses took sequencing depth to be roughly uniform. Cytomegalovirus-associated status was assigned to approximately 160 TCR beta chains.

This clone was seen a single time. The antigen is undetermined. 13 Jbeta primers and 60 Vbeta primers were used for the PCR. Libraries were prepared by immunoSEQ multiplex PCR; TCRdb keeps only in-frame clonotypes and omits some of them. The data contain 120,000 or so clones, about 80% of them singletons. The source is a man aged 25-45 years in good health and CMV-seropositive. What was sequenced was PBMCs.

In nucleotides, the CDR3 is TGTGCCAGCACCCTGGCCCGGAACACTGAAGCTTTCTTT. Its protein is CASTLARNTEAFF. The chain employs TRBV6-5 and TRBJ1-1; no definite D call. CDR3 length equals 13 residues. The germline V and J ends were trimmed by 7 bases and 1 base, with 10 bases remaining between them. Germline CDR1 is MNHEY and CDR2 is SVGAGI.